This TCR beta chain appears in the sequencing data of a study of blood T cell repertoires in COVID-19. Turning to the study itself: Sources were T cells, B-cell-depleted T cells, or PBMCs; the material itself was cDNA or gDNA.

Clones were sequenced by immunoSEQ multiplex PCR, and TCRdb holds only the in-frame ones, with some missing. The profile covers tens of thousands of clones, with 80% to 95% appearing a single time and 6.9% taken by the ten largest. A single count supports this clone. The junction and the germline gene differ at one end; a read error may be behind it. Germline V gene sequence: CDR1 MNHEY, CDR2 SMNVEV (reference sequence). The CDR3 contains 17 residues. Sequencing was done on a sample of peripheral blood. The chain joins TRBV27 to TRBJ1-3, with TRBD1 as a possible D gene (5 bases). This sequence originates from a human donor in a cohort sampled during active COVID-19. This chain's CDR3 is CASSLSPRGADGNTIYF. CDR3 nucleotide sequence: TGTGCCAGCAGTCTATCTCCTAGGGGCGCCGACGGAAACACCATATATTTT.